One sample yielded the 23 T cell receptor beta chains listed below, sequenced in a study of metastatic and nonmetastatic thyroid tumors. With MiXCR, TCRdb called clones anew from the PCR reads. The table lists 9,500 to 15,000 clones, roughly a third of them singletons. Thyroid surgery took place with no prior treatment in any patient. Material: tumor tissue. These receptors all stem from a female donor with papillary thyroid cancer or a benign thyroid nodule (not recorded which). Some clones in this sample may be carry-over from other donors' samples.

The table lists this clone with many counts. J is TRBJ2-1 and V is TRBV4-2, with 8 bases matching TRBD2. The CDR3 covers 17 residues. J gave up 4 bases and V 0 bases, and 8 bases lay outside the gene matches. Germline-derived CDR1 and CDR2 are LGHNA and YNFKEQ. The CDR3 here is CASSQEKRELPYNEQFF. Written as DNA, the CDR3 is TGTGCCAGCAGCCAAGAAAAGCGGGAGTTACCGTACAATGAGCAGTTCTTC.

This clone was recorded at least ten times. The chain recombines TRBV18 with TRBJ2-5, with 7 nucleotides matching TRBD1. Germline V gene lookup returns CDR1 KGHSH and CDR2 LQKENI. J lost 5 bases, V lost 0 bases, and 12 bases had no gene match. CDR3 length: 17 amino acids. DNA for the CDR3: TGTGCCAGCTCACCACCCTTTAGACAGGGTTCGGATGAGACCCAGTACTTC. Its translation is CASSPPFRQGSDETQYF.

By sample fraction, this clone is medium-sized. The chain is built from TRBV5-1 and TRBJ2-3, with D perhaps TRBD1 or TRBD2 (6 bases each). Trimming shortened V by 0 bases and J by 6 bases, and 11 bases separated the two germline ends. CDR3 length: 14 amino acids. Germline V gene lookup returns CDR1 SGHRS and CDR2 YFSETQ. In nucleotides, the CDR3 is TGCGCCAGCAGCTTGGAAGGGGGGCAGGATACGCAGTATTTT. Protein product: CASSLEGGQDTQYF.

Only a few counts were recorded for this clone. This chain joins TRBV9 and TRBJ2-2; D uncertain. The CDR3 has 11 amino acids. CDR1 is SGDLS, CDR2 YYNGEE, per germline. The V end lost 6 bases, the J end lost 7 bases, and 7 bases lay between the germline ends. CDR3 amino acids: CASTENGELFF. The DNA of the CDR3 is TGTGCCAGCACAGAGAACGGGGAGCTGTTTTTT.

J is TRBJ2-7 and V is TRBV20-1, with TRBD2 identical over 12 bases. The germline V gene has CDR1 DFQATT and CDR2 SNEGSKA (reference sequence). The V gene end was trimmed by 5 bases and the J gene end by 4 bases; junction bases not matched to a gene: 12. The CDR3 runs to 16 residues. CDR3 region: CSAPSTRLAGGYEQYF. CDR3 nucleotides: TGCAGTGCTCCCTCAACGCGCCTAGCGGGAGGGTACGAGCAGTACTTC.

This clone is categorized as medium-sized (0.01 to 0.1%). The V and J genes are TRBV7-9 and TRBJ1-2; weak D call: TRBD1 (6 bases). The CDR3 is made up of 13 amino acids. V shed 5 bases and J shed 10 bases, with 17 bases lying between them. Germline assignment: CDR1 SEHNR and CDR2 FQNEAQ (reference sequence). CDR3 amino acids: CASSPDSRDSYTF. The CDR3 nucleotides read TGTGCCAGCAGCCCGGACAGCAGGGACTCCTACACCTTC.

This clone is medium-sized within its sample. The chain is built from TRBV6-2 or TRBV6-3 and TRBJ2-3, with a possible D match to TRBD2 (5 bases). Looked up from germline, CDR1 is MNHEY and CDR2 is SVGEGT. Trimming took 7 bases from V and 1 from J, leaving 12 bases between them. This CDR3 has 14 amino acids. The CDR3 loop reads CASKLDGGTDTQYF. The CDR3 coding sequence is TGTGCCAGCAAACTAGATGGGGGCACAGATACGCAGTATTTT.

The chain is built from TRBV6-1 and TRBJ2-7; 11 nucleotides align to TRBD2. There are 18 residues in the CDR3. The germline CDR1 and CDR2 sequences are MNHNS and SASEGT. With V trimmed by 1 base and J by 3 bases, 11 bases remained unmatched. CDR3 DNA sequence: TGTGCCAGCAGTGAAGGGATGGCTAGCGGGAGGTTGGACTACGAGCAGTACTTC. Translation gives CASSEGMASGRLDYEQYF.

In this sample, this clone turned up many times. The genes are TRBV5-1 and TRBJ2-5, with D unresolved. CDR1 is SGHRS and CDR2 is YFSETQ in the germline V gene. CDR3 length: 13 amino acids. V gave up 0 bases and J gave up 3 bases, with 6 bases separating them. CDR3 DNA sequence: TGCGCCAGCAGCTTGGAAGGGAAAGAGACCCAGTACTTC. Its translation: CASSLEGKETQYF.

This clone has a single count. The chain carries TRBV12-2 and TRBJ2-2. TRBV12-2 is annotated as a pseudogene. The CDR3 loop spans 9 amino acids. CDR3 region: CANTGELFF. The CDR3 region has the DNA TGTGCGAACACCGGGGAGCTGTTTTTT.

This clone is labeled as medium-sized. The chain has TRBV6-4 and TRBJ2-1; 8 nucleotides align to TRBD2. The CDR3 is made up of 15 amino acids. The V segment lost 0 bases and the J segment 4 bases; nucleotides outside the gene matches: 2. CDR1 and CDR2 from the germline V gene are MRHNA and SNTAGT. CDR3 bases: TGTGCCAGCAGTGACTCGAGCGGGAGTTACAATGAGCAGTTCTTC. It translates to CASSDSSGSYNEQFF.

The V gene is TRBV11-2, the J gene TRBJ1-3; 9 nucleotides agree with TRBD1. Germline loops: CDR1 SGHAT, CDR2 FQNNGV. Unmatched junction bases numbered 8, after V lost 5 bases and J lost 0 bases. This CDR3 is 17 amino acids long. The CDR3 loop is CASSERPGQGSGNTIYF. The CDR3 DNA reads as TGTGCCAGCAGCGAACGACCGGGACAGGGCTCTGGAAACACCATATATTTT. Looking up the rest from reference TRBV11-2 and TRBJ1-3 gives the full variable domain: EAGVAQSPRYKIIEKRQSVAFWCNPISGHATLYWYQQILGQGPKLLIQFQNNGVVDDSQLPKDRFSAERLKGVDSTLKIQPAKLEDSAVYLCASSERPGQGSGNTIYFGEGSWLTVV.

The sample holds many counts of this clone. The CDR3 loop is CAWSVQNTQYF. CDR3 sequence (DNA): TGTGCCTGGAGTGTACAAAATACGCAGTATTTT. The rearrangement uses TRBV30 and TRBJ2-3; D is ambiguous. Per the germline V gene, CDR1 is GTSNPN and CDR2 is SVGIG (reference sequence). CDR3 length: 11 amino acids. V was trimmed by 0 bases and J by 7 bases, leaving 5 bases between them.

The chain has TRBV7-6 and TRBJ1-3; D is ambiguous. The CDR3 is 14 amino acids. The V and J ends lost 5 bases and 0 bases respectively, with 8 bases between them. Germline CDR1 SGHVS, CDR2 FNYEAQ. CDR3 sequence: CASSTTVSGNTIYF. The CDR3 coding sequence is TGTGCCAGCAGCACCACAGTCTCTGGAAACACCATATATTTT.

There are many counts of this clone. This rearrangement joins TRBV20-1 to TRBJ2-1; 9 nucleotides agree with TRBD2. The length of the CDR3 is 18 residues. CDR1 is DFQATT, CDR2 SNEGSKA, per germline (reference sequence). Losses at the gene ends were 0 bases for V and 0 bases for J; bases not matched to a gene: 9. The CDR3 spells CSARDFGTSTSSYNEQFF. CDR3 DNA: TGCAGTGCTAGAGATTTCGGGACTAGCACTAGCTCCTACAATGAGCAGTTCTTC.

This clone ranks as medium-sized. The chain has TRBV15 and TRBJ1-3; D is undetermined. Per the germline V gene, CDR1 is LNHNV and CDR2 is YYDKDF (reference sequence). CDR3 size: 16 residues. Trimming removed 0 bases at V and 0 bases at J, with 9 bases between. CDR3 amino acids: CATSRDRAYSGNTIYF. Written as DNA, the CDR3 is TGTGCCACCAGCAGAGATCGGGCCTACTCTGGAAACACCATATATTTT.

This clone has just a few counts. The CDR3: CASSSTSGRPYEQFF. For the CDR3, the DNA is TGTGCCAGCAGTTCCACTAGCGGGAGGCCCTACGAGCAGTTCTTC. The chain employs TRBV6-4 and TRBJ2-1; TRBD2 matches at 12 bases. Germline CDR1 and CDR2: MRHNA and SNTAGT. The CDR3 is made up of 15 amino acids. V lost 5 bases, J lost 10 bases, and 9 bases stayed unmatched.

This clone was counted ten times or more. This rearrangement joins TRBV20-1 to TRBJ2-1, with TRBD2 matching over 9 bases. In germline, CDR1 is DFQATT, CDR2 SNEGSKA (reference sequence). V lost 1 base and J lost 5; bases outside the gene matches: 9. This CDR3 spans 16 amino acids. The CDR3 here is CSARGGGRAKNNEQFF. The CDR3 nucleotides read TGCAGTGCTAGAGGAGGCGGGAGGGCCAAAAACAATGAGCAGTTCTTC.

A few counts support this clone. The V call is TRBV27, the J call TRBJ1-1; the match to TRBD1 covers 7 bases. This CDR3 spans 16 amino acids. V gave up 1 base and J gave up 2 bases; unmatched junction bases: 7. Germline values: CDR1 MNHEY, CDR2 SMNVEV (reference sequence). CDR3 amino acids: CASSLWTGIHNTEAFF. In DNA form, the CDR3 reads TGTGCCAGCAGTTTATGGACAGGAATCCACAACACTGAAGCTTTCTTT.

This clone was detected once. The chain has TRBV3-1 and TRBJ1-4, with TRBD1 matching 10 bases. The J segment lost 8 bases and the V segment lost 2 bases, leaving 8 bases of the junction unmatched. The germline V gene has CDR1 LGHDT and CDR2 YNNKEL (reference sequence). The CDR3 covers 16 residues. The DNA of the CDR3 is TGTGCCAGCAGCCAACAACCGGGACAGGGGCGGGAAAAACTGTTTTTT. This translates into CASSQQPGQGREKLFF. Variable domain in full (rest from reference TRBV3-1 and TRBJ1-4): DTAVSQTPKYLVTQMGNDKSIKCEQNLGHDTMYWYKQDSKKFLKIMFSYNNKELIINETVPNRFSPKSPDKAHLNLHINSLELGDSAVYFCASSQQPGQGREKLFFGSGTQLSVL.

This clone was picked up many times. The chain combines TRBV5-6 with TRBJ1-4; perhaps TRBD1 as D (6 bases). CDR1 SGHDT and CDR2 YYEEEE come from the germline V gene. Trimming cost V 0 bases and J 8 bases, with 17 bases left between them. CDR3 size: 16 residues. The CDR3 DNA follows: TGTGCCAGCAGCTTGGCGGTTCGGGGGGCACGGGAAAAACTGTTTTTT. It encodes CASSLAVRGAREKLFF.

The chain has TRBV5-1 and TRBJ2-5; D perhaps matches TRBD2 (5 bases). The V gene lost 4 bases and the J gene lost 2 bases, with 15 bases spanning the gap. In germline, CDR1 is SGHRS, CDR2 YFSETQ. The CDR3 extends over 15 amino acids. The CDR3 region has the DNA TGCGCCAGCAGCCGGGAAGGCGTACGTCAAGAGACCCAGTACTTC. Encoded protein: CASSREGVRQETQYF.

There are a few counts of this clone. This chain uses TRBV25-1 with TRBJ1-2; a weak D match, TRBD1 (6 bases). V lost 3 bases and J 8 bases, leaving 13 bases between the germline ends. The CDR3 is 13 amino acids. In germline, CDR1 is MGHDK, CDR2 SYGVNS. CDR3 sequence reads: CASSEGTNNGYTF. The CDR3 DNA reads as TGTGCCAGCAGTGAGGGGACAAATAACGGCTACACCTTC.